This TCR beta chain was observed in a study of cytomegalovirus exposure and HLA in healthy donors. Study-level points and caveats: Later analysis associated a missense DCLRE1C variant with TCR beta V- and J-gene trimming. According to an earlier analysis, most TCR beta V segments yielded productive rearrangements about 90% or about 30% of the time. Within the data, a cluster of highly shared sequence variants was likely a sequencing artifact.

A few counts support this clone. The antigen remains unidentified. Vbeta (60) and Jbeta (13) primers were used in the PCR. The protocol was immunoSEQ multiplex PCR, while the TCRdb copy is restricted to in-frame clones and leaves out a portion. The table has fewer than 200,000 clones, approximately 67% seen once. Germline CDR1 is SGHNT and CDR2 is YYREEE (reference sequence). The CDR3 sequence is 12 residues long. Trimming removed 5 bases from V and 12 bases from J; junction bases left unmatched: 7. Sample: PBMCs. This clonotype originated in a woman under 30 in good health and CMV-seropositive. The chain has TRBV5-4 and TRBJ2-1; TRBD2 aligns across 8 bases. The CDR3 spells CASRGLGEAQFF. The CDR3 region has the DNA TGTGCCAGCAGGGGACTAGGAGAGGCGCAGTTCTTC. Variable domain in full (rest from reference TRBV5-4 and TRBJ2-1): ETGVTQSPTHLIKTRGQQVTLRCSSQSGHNTVSWYQQALGQGPQFIFQYYREEENGRGNFPPRFSGLQFPNYSSELNVNALELDDSALYLCASRGLGEAQFFGPGTRLTVL.